The clone carrying this T cell receptor (beta chain) has only a few counts. Sequencing targeted expressed TCRB transcripts, as all isolated RNA had been reverse transcribed. Assay used: immunoSEQ multiplex PCR; TCRdb lists only in-frame clones, some missing. The table includes roughly 140,000 clones, less than 9% detected once. This record belongs to a study of beta chain features in type 1 diabetes. Every single donor gave one heparinised blood draw, and these averaged around 120 mL. Purities in excess of 95% were seen in all sorted populations. The TCR sequence derives from a woman in her 30s in good health. Sequencing was done on a sample of central memory CD4+ T cells from blood.

CDR3 DNA: TGTGCCAGCAGCGCGGTAGCGGGAGTCCAAGAGACCCAGTACTTC. The encoded protein is CASSAVAGVQETQYF. This chain connects TRBV7-3 to TRBJ2-5; 9 positions agree with TRBD2. V was pared by 5 bases and J by 1 base, with 5 bases of the junction left unmatched. Per the germline V gene, CDR1 is SGHTA and CDR2 is FQGTGA. The CDR3 has 15 residues.